Listed below are T cell receptor beta chains from one sample, sequenced in a study of T cell changes during pregnancy in multiple sclerosis. The table came from immunoSEQ multiplex PCR; TCRdb's copy has only in-frame clones and leaves some out. Found here are 48,000 or so clones, approximately 92% of them singletons; the top ten hold around 0.9%. The sequences come from CD4+ T cells from peripheral blood mononuclear cells, collected in the second trimester of pregnancy. The receptors originated from a female donor in good health, enrolled as a control in a pregnancy study. CDR3s include the opening cysteine and the closing phenylalanine or tryptophan. A D gene is named only where the DNA matches it firmly. Clone sizes are given selectively: once, few, many, or a class where the clone is expanded.

d_call | clone_size | j_call | v_call | cdr3_length | cdr3_nt | cdr3_aa
NA | NA | TRBJ2-5 | TRBV5-4 | 13 | TGTGCCAGCAGCGCGGGTCCTCAAGAGACCCAGTACTTC | CASSAGPQETQYF
NA | NA | TRBJ1-6 | TRBV7-2 | 15 | TGTGCCAGCAGCGGAGAGGTGGCCCGGCTTTCACCCCTCCACTTT | CASSGEVARLSPLHF
NA | NA | TRBJ1-2 | TRBV28 | 14 | TGTGCCAGCAGTAAGAGGGAGCTCCTCTATGGCTACACCTTC | CASSKRELLYGYTF
TRBD1 | NA | TRBJ2-7 | TRBV10-2 | 15 | TGCGCCAGCAGCCAATCGACAGGGGGCTCCTACGAGCAGTACTTC | CASSQSTGGSYEQYF
NA | NA | TRBJ1-6 | TRBV19 | 16 | TGTGCCAGTAGGTTAGCGACCACGGCATATAATTCACCCCTCCACTTT | CASRLATTAYNSPLHF
TRBD1 | NA | TRBJ1-1 | TRBV14 | 13 | TGTGCCAGCAGCCAAAACACAGGGGGAGCGGCTTTCTTT | CASSQNTGGAAFF
TRBD1 | NA | TRBJ1-2 | TRBV29-1 | 12 | TGCAGCGTTGGAACAGGGGGCGAAAGCTACACCTTC | CSVGTGGESYTF
TRBD2 | NA | TRBJ2-2 | TRBV18 | 14 | TGTGCCAGCCGCACTAGCGCCGACACCGGGGAGCTGTTTTTT | CASRTSADTGELFF
TRBD2 | NA | TRBJ2-1 | TRBV7-2 | 14 | TGTGCCAGCAGCTTGGGACTAGCGGGAGGTGAGCAGTTCTTC | CASSLGLAGGEQFF
TRBD2 | NA | TRBJ2-3 | TRBV7-9 | 17 | TGTGCCAGCAGCAGGCAGGGACTAGCGGTTAGCACAGATACGCAGTATTTT | CASSRQGLAVSTDTQYF
NA | NA | TRBJ2-7 | TRBV19 | 15 | TGTGCCAGTAGTACCGACAGTCAAAGCTCCTACGAGCAGTACTTC | CASSTDSQSSYEQYF
TRBD1 | NA | TRBJ2-7 | TRBV5-6 | 16 | TGTGCCAGCAGCCCGCCCCCCGGGACAGGGGACTACGAGCAGTACTTC | CASSPPPGTGDYEQYF
NA | NA | TRBJ1-1 | TRBV27 | 17 | TGTGCCAGCAGTTTAGTTCCCCCGGGAAGATTGAACACTGAAGCTTTCTTT | CASSLVPPGRLNTEAFF
NA | once | TRBJ1-6 | TRBV7-9 | 15 | TGTGCCAGCAGCAAAGAGGGCCACTATAATTCACCCCTCCACTTT | CASSKEGHYNSPLHF
NA | NA | TRBJ2-5 | TRBV5-1 | 14 | TGCGCCAGCAGCCCGAGGGCTAGGCAAGAGACCCAGTACTTC | CASSPRARQETQYF
TRBD2 | once | TRBJ2-5 | TRBV2 | 13 | TGTGCCAGCAGCCGGGAGGAGGCCGAGACCCAGTACTTC | CASSREEAETQYF
TRBD2 | NA | TRBJ2-1 | TRBV4-1 | 14 | TGCGCCAGTTCCGTTGGCGGGAGGGCCAATGAGCAGTTCTTC | CASSVGGRANEQFF
NA | NA | TRBJ2-5 | TRBV7-6 | 15 | TGTGCCAGCAGCTATGCCGGACACCTCCAAGAGACCCAGTACTTC | CASSYAGHLQETQYF
TRBD2 | once | TRBJ2-7 | TRBV30 | 15 | TGTGCCTGGAGTATAACTAGCGGGAGCTCCTACGAGCAGTACTTC | CAWSITSGSSYEQYF
TRBD1 | once | TRBJ2-5 | TRBV28 | 16 | TGTGCCAGCAGCCAGCCGGGACAGGGCTCCCAAGAGACCCAGTACTTC | CASSQPGQGSQETQYF
TRBD1 | NA | TRBJ1-2 | TRBV6-6 | 13 | TGTGCCAGCGGGGGACAGAACCAAAATGGCTACACCTTC | CASGGQNQNGYTF
NA | few | TRBJ1-2 | TRBV7-9 | 14 | TGTGCCAGCAGCTTACGGGATCCGGCCTATGGCTACACCTTC | CASSLRDPAYGYTF
NA | NA | TRBJ1-5 | TRBV19 | 13 | TGTGCCAGTAGTACCACAAAAAATCAGCCCCAGCATTTT | CASSTTKNQPQHF
NA | NA | TRBJ1-2 | TRBV4-2 | 14 | TGTGCCAGCAGCCAAGGGGGGCAGAACTATGGCTACACCTTC | CASSQGGQNYGYTF
NA | NA | TRBJ2-5 | TRBV30 | 12 | TGTGCCTCCCCGACAGTGAAAGAGACCCAGTACTTC | CASPTVKETQYF
TRBD1 | NA | TRBJ2-5 | TRBV7-2 | 15 | TGTGCCAGCAGCTTAGGGGACAGGGGGACTGAGACCCAGTACTTC | CASSLGDRGTETQYF
NA | NA | TRBJ2-3 | TRBV27 | 11 | TGTGCCCGGGGGTATGCGAATACGCAGTATTTT | CARGYANTQYF
NA | NA | TRBJ2-3 | TRBV4-2 | 13 | TGTGCCAGCAGCCAAGATCAAGCGGGTACGCAGTATTTT | CASSQDQAGTQYF